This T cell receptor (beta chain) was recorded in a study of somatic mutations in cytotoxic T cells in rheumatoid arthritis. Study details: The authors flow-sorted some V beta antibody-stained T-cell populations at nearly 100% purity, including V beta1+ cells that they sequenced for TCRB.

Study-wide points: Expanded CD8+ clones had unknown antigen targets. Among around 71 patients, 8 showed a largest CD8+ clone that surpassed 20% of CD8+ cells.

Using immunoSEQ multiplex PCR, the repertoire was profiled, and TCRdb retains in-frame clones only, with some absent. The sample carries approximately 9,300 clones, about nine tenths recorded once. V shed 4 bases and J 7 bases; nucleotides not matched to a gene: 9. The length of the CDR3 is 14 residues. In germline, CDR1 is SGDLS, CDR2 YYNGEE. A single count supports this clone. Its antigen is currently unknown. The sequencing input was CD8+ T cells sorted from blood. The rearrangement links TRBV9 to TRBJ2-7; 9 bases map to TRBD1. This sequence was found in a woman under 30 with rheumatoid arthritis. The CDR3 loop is CASSPPQGAHEQYF. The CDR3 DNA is TGTGCCAGCAGCCCACCACAGGGGGCCCATGAGCAGTACTTC.